The next 11 T cell receptor beta chains were all read from a single sample in a study of neoadjuvant anti-PD-1 for oral cavity cancer. This table comes from immunoSEQ multiplex PCR, and its TCRdb copy is limited to in-frame clones, with some not included. This sample has about 14,000 clones, with approximately 71% found just once. Material: PBMCs, obtained before nivolumab (anti-PD-1) treatment. Source of these receptors: a person aged 35-80 years with oral cavity squamous cell carcinoma.

Only a few counts were recorded for this clone. The genes are TRBV7-9 and TRBJ1-2, with D hard to call. The CDR3 is 15 amino acids. The V end was cut by 5 bases, the J end by 3 bases, with 16 bases between. Germline CDR1 reads SEHNR; CDR2 reads FQNEAQ (reference sequence). The CDR3 is CASSPEVLGYYGYTF. CDR3 nucleotide sequence: TGTGCCAGCAGCCCCGAAGTTCTGGGATACTATGGCTACACCTTC.

This clone is a singleton in its sample. The chain combines TRBV7-8 with TRBJ1-3; 8 bases agree with TRBD1. The CDR3 extends over 18 amino acids. The V gene end was trimmed by 1 base and the J gene end by 0 bases; junction bases not matched to a gene: 8. Looked up from germline, CDR1 is SGHVS and CDR2 is FQNEAQ. CDR3 sequence reads: CASSLVQGATSSGNTIYF. The CDR3 DNA reads as TGTGCCAGCAGCTTAGTGCAGGGGGCGACCTCCTCTGGAAACACCATATATTTT.

The rearrangement uses TRBV4-1 and TRBJ1-5, with D hard to call. In germline, CDR1 is MGHRA, CDR2 YSYEKL. The CDR3 loop spans 15 amino acids. The V end lost 4 bases, the J end lost 0 bases, and 10 bases lay between the germline ends. The CDR3 nucleotides read TGCGCCAGCAGCCCCTACACCTATAGCAATCAGCCCCAGCATTTT. Amino acid sequence: CASSPYTYSNQPQHF.

CDR3 nucleotides: TGCGCCAGCAGCCCGGGGTGGTCGGGTTCCTCTGGGGCCAACGTCCTGACTTTC. Its protein product is CASSPGWSGSSGANVLTF. The chain uses TRBV5-1 and TRBJ2-6, with D maybe TRBD2 (5 bases). There are 18 residues in the CDR3. The germline CDR1 and CDR2 sequences are SGHRS and YFSETQ. Trimming stripped 4 bases from V and 0 bases from J, with 17 bases between.

This chain uses TRBV6-5 with TRBJ2-1, with 9 bases matching TRBD2. CDR3 length equals 15 residues. The V gene's germline CDR1 is MNHEY and CDR2 SVGAGI. Trimming cost V 4 bases and J 5 bases; bases outside gene matches: 6. CDR3 loop: CASSFTSGQNNEQFF. In DNA form, the CDR3 reads TGTGCCAGCAGTTTTACTAGCGGGCAAAACAATGAGCAGTTCTTC.

Points on this clone: The junction departs from the called germline gene at one end, perhaps through a read error. This chain joins TRBV14 and TRBJ2-7; possibly TRBD1 for D (6 bases). Germline CDR1 is SGHDN and CDR2 is FVKESK. The CDR3 is 12 amino acids. The CDR3 loop reads CASSQDWGTLNF. DNA of the CDR3: TGTGCCAGCAGCCAAGATTGGGGGACACTGAACTTC.

The rearrangement links TRBV27 to TRBJ2-7; D is ambiguous. The CDR3 spans 15 residues. V gave up 2 bases and J gave up 2 bases, with 13 bases separating them. Germline lookup yields CDR1 MNHEY and CDR2 SMNVEV (reference sequence). The CDR3 sequence is CASSLRLVDPYEQYF. The CDR3 bases are TGTGCCAGCAGTTTAAGGCTCGTGGATCCCTACGAGCAGTACTTC.

The chain has TRBV9 and TRBJ1-6, with TRBD1 matching over 7 bases. Per germline, CDR1 SGDLS and CDR2 YYNGEE. This CDR3 has 15 amino acids. J gave up 4 bases and V 4 bases, and 5 bases lay outside the gene matches. CDR3 amino acids: CASSFTGQYNSPLHF. CDR3 nucleotides: TGTGCCAGCAGCTTTACGGGACAGTATAATTCACCCCTCCACTTT.

The J gene is TRBJ2-3, the V gene TRBV7-9, with D perhaps TRBD2 (5 bases). Germline V gene data show CDR1 as SEHNR and CDR2 as FQNEAQ (reference sequence). There are 13 residues in the CDR3. V lost 3 bases to trimming and J lost 3 bases, with 7 bases between them. The CDR3: CASSFRETDTQYF. DNA of the CDR3: TGTGCCAGCAGCTTTAGGGAGACAGATACGCAGTATTTT. Based on the CDR3 plus reference TRBV7-9 and TRBJ2-3, the full variable domain is DTGVSQNPRHKITKRGQNVTFRCDPISEHNRLYWYRQTLGQGPEFLTYFQNEAQLEKSRLLSDRFSAERPKGSFSTLEIQRTEQGDSAMYLCASSFRETDTQYFGPGTRLTVL.

J is TRBJ2-1 and V is TRBV4-1; possible D gene TRBD2, 5 bases. Germline loops: CDR1 MGHRA, CDR2 YSYEKL. This CDR3 has 16 residues. V was clipped by 4 bases and J by 3 bases, with 16 bases between them. This chain's CDR3 is CASSPNRILDYNEQFF. The CDR3, as DNA: TGCGCCAGCAGCCCAAATCGAATACTAGACTACAATGAGCAGTTCTTC.

This chain uses TRBV30 with TRBJ1-5, with 11 bases that match TRBD1. The CDR3 consists of 16 residues. The germline gives CDR1 GTSNPN, CDR2 SVGIG (reference sequence). The V and J ends lost 2 bases and 0 bases, in that order; junction bases with no gene match: 3. The CDR3 region is CAWSTGTGGSNQPQHF. CDR3 coding DNA: TGTGCCTGGAGTACCGGGACAGGGGGTAGCAATCAGCCCCAGCATTTT.